The source of this T cell receptor (beta chain) is a study of early T cells in non-severe SARS-CoV-2 infection. Study details: Investigators sequenced bulk RNA drawn from unsorted whole blood, and chains remained unpaired.

With regard to this clonotype: No antigen is known for it.

Study findings and constraints: Missing private and CD4 specificities, VDJdb matching favored anti-spike CD8 responses.

TCRdb re-derived calls from the 5' RACE reads in MiXCR, one entry per CDR3 protein. The table records about 76,000 distinct CDR3 sequences, around 11% of them present only once. Germline V gives CDR1 MNHEY, CDR2 SVGAGI. Germline trimming cut 4 bases from V and 2 bases from J; bases unmatched to any gene: 4. The CDR3 loop spans 14 amino acids. The specimen was whole blood. The receptor was isolated from an adult who was a healthcare worker with PCR-confirmed SARS-CoV-2 infection or an uninfected control (not recorded which). This rearrangement joins TRBV6-5 to TRBJ2-5; TRBD2 matches at 7 bases. CDR3 in DNA: TGTGCCAGCAGTTCTAGCGGCGATCAAGAGACCCAGTACTTC. The encoded protein is CASSSSGDQETQYF.